These 9 T cell receptor beta chains share one sample of origin, sequenced in a study of blood T cells in healthy people across ages. Through a sample-barcoded 5' primer and a J-beta primer mix, a second PCR was run for roughly 6 to 12 cycles. Via MiXCR, TCRdb re-called the 5' RACE reads, giving one row per CDR3 protein. Among about 1,500,000 distinct CDR3 sequences listed, around two fifths were seen once. Specimen: blood. The receptors shown here come from a woman between 18 and 30 years old in good health.

The sample holds one count of this clonotype. This chain connects TRBV6-1 to TRBJ2-5, with 8 positions matching TRBD2. The CDR3 length is 17 residues. V lost 4 bases, J lost 11 bases, and 21 bases stayed unmatched. Germline V lookup: CDR1 MNHNS, CDR2 SASEGT. CDR3: CASSGISGGGHYNEQYF. In DNA, the CDR3 is TGTGCCAGCAGTGGGATAAGCGGGGGAGGCCACTACAATGAGCAGTACTTC.

This clonotype turned up a few times. J is TRBJ2-5 and V is TRBV25-1; D uncertain. V lost 3 bases and J lost 5, with 13 bases in between. This CDR3 is built from 14 residues. Germline V gene data show CDR1 as MGHDK and CDR2 as SYGVNS. The CDR3 nucleotides are TGTGCCAGCAGTGATCCGGGTAGTAAGGAGACCCAGTACTTC. Its translation: CASSDPGSKETQYF.

The sample holds a few counts of this clonotype. The rearrangement uses TRBV5-1 and TRBJ2-5; tentative D call: TRBD1 (5 bases). Between the trimmed V and J ends, which lost 6 bases and 5 bases, there was a span of 11 bases. Germline V gene lookup returns CDR1 SGHRS and CDR2 YFSETQ. The CDR3 runs to 12 residues. The CDR3 loop reads CASTAGKETQYF. The CDR3 DNA reads TGCGCCAGCACGGCAGGGAAGGAGACCCAGTACTTC.

This clonotype was seen more than once but under ten times. The chain is built from TRBV7-2 and TRBJ2-5; no definite D call. The V end was cut by 1 base, the J end by 5 bases, with 8 bases between. Per the germline V gene, CDR1 is SGHTA and CDR2 is FQGNSA. The CDR3 extends over 13 amino acids. The DNA of the CDR3 is TGTGCCAGCAGCTTAGTAGTAAGGGAGACCCAGTACTTC. It yields the protein CASSLVVRETQYF.

V and J are TRBV20-1 and TRBJ1-1; D gene ambiguous. The CDR3 has 14 amino acids. CDR1 and CDR2 from the germline V gene are DFQATT and SNEGSKA (reference sequence). V shed 3 bases and J shed 4 bases, with 15 bases lying between them. CDR3 region: CSASLFSRGTEAFF. CDR3 DNA: TGCAGTGCTAGTTTGTTCTCCCGGGGCACTGAAGCTTTCTTT.

This clonotype has at least ten counts. This rearrangement joins TRBV20-1 to TRBJ2-7; D remains ambiguous. The CDR3 has 12 amino acids. With 1 base removed from V and 0 bases from J, the gap between germline ends came to 4 bases. Germline CDR1 and CDR2: DFQATT and SNEGSKA (reference sequence). Here the CDR3 reads CSARASSYEQYF. The CDR3 bases are TGCAGTGCTAGAGCCAGCTCCTACGAGCAGTACTTC.

This chain connects TRBV11-2 to TRBJ2-3; D is ambiguous. V lost 6 bases to trimming and J lost 2 bases, with 15 bases between them. This CDR3 has 15 residues. Germline CDR1 is SGHAT and CDR2 is FQNNGV. The CDR3 bases are TGTGCCAGCAGGACACAGCCATCCCACACAGATACGCAGTATTTT. Its translation is CASRTQPSHTDTQYF.

The sample holds one count of this clonotype. The chain combines TRBV20-1 with TRBJ2-5; 8 bases are a match to TRBD1. CDR3 length: 15 amino acids. The germline V gene encodes CDR1 DFQATT and CDR2 SNEGSKA (reference sequence). V trimming: 5 bases; J trimming: 11 bases; junction bases outside the gene matches: 19. The CDR3 DNA reads as TGCAGTGCTCCACCAAACAGGGGGGATTTGTATGAGCAGTACTTC. It codes for CSAPPNRGDLYEQYF.

The rearrangement joins TRBV6-1 to TRBJ2-1; D may be TRBD1 (6 bases). Germline V gene lookup returns CDR1 MNHNS and CDR2 SASEGT. The CDR3 covers 14 residues. Trimming left V 6 bases short and J 1 base short, with 10 bases between. This CDR3 reads CASRPGQSYNEQFF. CDR3 coding DNA: TGTGCCAGCAGGCCCGGACAGTCCTACAATGAGCAGTTCTTC.